The 6 T cell receptor beta chains presented below share a single source sample, sequenced in a study of T cell responses to AZD1222 COVID-19 vaccine. Generated by immunoSEQ multiplex PCR, the TCRdb table keeps only in-frame clones and is missing some. The repertoire holds about 100,000 clones, with 80% to 90% as singletons. This specimen consisted of peripheral blood, obtained on day 0 of AZD1222 vaccination. Receptors were obtained from an adult in good health.

This clone was picked up one time. This sequence joins TRBV7-2 and TRBJ1-4; no definite D call. The CDR3 is 16 residues long. The germline gives CDR1 SGHTA, CDR2 FQGNSA. Trimming stripped 1 base from V and 1 base from J, with 10 bases between. This chain's CDR3 is CASSLGSRGTNEKLFF. The CDR3 DNA sequence: TGTGCCAGCAGCTTAGGTAGCCGGGGAACTAATGAAAAACTGTTTTTT.

There are a few counts of this clone. The gene calls are TRBV7-9 and TRBJ1-2; no definite D call. Per germline, CDR1 SEHNR and CDR2 FQNEAQ (reference sequence). Trimming removed 3 bases from V and 6 bases from J, with 14 bases in between. This CDR3 contains 14 residues. CDR3 in amino acids: CASSLYQVADGYTF. CDR3 DNA sequence: TGTGCCAGCAGCTTGTACCAGGTCGCCGATGGCTACACCTTC.

The table lists this clone with a few counts. The J gene is TRBJ1-1, the V gene TRBV7-3, with 8 bases aligning to TRBD1. The length of the CDR3 is 14 residues. The trim removed 1 base at V and 5 bases at J, leaving 3 bases unmatched. The germline gives CDR1 SGHTA, CDR2 FQGTGA. The CDR3 sequence is CASSLNRGETEAFF. Here the CDR3 DNA reads TGTGCCAGCAGCTTAAACAGGGGGGAAACTGAAGCTTTCTTT.

The chain joins TRBV5-4 to TRBJ1-1, with 9 positions matching TRBD1. Germline V gives CDR1 SGHNT, CDR2 YYREEE (reference sequence). J lost 5 bases, V lost 1 base, and 3 bases had no gene match. The CDR3 spans 14 residues. The CDR3 region is CASSLPGQGTEAFF. DNA for the CDR3: TGTGCCAGCAGCTTGCCGGGACAGGGTACTGAAGCTTTCTTT.

The CDR3 coding sequence is TGTGCCAGCAGCCAAGATGGGAGGGTGGGCCAAGAGACCCAGTACTTC. Amino acid sequence: CASSQDGRVGQETQYF. The chain couples TRBV4-2 to TRBJ2-5; 7 bases map to TRBD2. V shed 0 bases and J 1 base; nucleotides not matched to a gene: 5. CDR1 and CDR2 from the germline V gene are LGHNA and YNFKEQ. The CDR3 totals 16 residues.

The chain joins TRBV18 to TRBJ1-5; D not resolved. CDR3 size: 19 residues. The germline V gene has CDR1 KGHSH and CDR2 LQKENI. The germline V and J ends were trimmed by 5 bases and 0 bases, with 23 bases remaining between them. The CDR3 DNA reads as TGTGCCAGCTCAGCTCAGACCGGGGTCCTGGTGGGTAGCAATCAGCCCCAGCATTTT. Encoded protein: CASSAQTGVLVGSNQPQHF.